The 8 T cell receptor beta chains in this list originate from one sample, sequenced in a study of naive CD8 T cells in extremely preterm neonates. Measured with immunoSEQ multiplex PCR; TCRdb has only the in-frame clones, and not every one. The top ten clones hold 0.4% to 0.6% of a sample with more than 7,000 clones, approximately 90% of them seen once. Deliveries were elective term cesareans at roughly 35-41 weeks, with no labor or membrane rupture. Specimen: naive CD8+ T cells from cord blood. The source is a newborn in good health.

The gene calls are TRBV7-8 and TRBJ2-6; tentatively, D is TRBD1 (5 bases). From germline, CDR1 is SGHVS and CDR2 FQNEAQ. V lost 3 bases and J 0 bases, leaving 6 bases between the germline ends. This CDR3 has 15 residues. The CDR3 coding sequence is TGTGCCAGCAGCTTCAGGGACTCTGGGGCCAACGTCCTGACTTTC. This gives the protein CASSFRDSGANVLTF.

The chain is built from TRBV13 and TRBJ2-5, with TRBD1 as a possible D gene (5 bases). CDR1 is PRHDT and CDR2 is FYEKMQ in the germline V gene (reference sequence). The CDR3 contains 14 residues. Trimming removed 4 bases from V and 1 base from J, with 10 bases in between. CDR3 DNA sequence: TGTGCCAGCAGCTCCCAGGGCCCCCAAGAGACCCAGTACTTC. This gives the protein CASSSQGPQETQYF.

The chain is built from TRBV7-2 and TRBJ2-7; 9 positions match TRBD2. This CDR3 contains 16 residues. The germline V gene encodes CDR1 SGHTA and CDR2 FQGNSA. The junction had 11 bases not matched to a gene; V was cut back by 4 bases and J by 4 bases. The CDR3 region is CASSSFSSGKGYEQYF. DNA for the CDR3: TGTGCCAGCAGCTCCTTCTCTAGCGGGAAGGGGTACGAGCAGTACTTC.

V is TRBV27 and J is TRBJ2-7, with 10 bases identical to TRBD1. V shed 6 bases and J 11 bases; nucleotides not matched to a gene: 10. The CDR3 is 13 amino acids. The germline gives CDR1 MNHEY, CDR2 SMNVEV (reference sequence). The CDR3 here is CASSTTETGGEYF. DNA for the CDR3: TGTGCCAGCAGCACCACCGAGACAGGGGGCGAGTACTTC.

This rearrangement joins TRBV4-1 to TRBJ1-2, with 9 bases that match TRBD1. The length of the CDR3 is 16 residues. V lost 0 bases, J lost 5 bases, and 7 bases stayed unmatched. CDR1 is MGHRA, CDR2 YSYEKL, per germline. The DNA of the CDR3 is TGCGCCAGCAGCCAAGATTATGGACAGGGGAGATATGGCTACACCTTC. As protein: CASSQDYGQGRYGYTF.

The V and J genes are TRBV7-2 and TRBJ2-7, with 8 bases identical to TRBD2. J was trimmed by 2 bases and V by 1 base; bases with no gene match: 4. The CDR3 is 15 amino acids. CDR1 is SGHTA, CDR2 FQGNSA, per germline. This CDR3 is CASSLGAGGPYEQYF. As DNA, the CDR3 is TGTGCCAGCAGCTTAGGGGCGGGAGGTCCCTACGAGCAGTACTTC.

The chain uses TRBV6-1 and TRBJ2-7, with 12 bases aligning to TRBD2. Germline CDR1 and CDR2: MNHNS and SASEGT. The CDR3 length is 15 residues. The V and J ends lost 6 bases and 4 bases, in that order; junction bases with no gene match: 7. The DNA of the CDR3 is TGTGCCAGCAGGGACCTAGCGGGAGGGCCTTACGAGCAGTACTTC. This gives the protein CASRDLAGGPYEQYF.

The CDR3 region has the DNA TGTGCCAGTACCATCATGGGGAGCAGCAATCAGCCCCAGCATTTT. It yields the protein CASTIMGSSNQPQHF. The rearrangement uses TRBV19 and TRBJ1-5; D unclear. Germline CDR1 LNHDA, CDR2 SQIVND (reference sequence). The length of the CDR3 is 15 residues. V was trimmed by 7 bases and J by 1 base, leaving 14 bases between them. Full variable domain (missing parts from reference TRBV19 and TRBJ1-5): DGGITQSPKYLFRKEGQNVTLSCEQNLNHDAMYWYRQDPGQGLRLIYYSQIVNDFQKGDIAEGYSVSREKKESFPLTVTSAQKNPTAFYLCASTIMGSSNQPQHFGDGTRLSIL.